The next 2 T cell receptor beta chains were all read from a single sample in a study of cytomegalovirus exposure and HLA in healthy donors. The primer mix had 60 Vbeta and 13 Jbeta primers. TCRdb keeps only in-frame clones here, not all; method: immunoSEQ multiplex PCR. This table has 150,000 or so clones, around 75% appearing once. Sample: PBMCs. The receptors originated from a woman between 18 and 29 years old in good health and CMV-seronegative.

Worth noting for this clone: Other DNA sequences within the sample encode an identical CDR3. The genes are TRBV28 and TRBJ1-2; D may be TRBD1 (6 bases). The germline gives CDR1 MDHEN, CDR2 SYDVKM. Trimming left V 6 bases short and J 2 bases short, with 10 bases between. This CDR3 is built from 13 residues. This CDR3 is CASSLRGNYGYTF. The CDR3 bases are TGTGCCAGCAGCCTGAGGGGGAACTATGGCTACACCTTC.

The chain employs TRBV30 and TRBJ2-5, with TRBD1 identical over 10 bases. The CDR3 length is 15 residues. Germline lookup yields CDR1 GTSNPN and CDR2 SVGIG (reference sequence). V lost 8 bases to trimming and J lost 4 bases; unmatched junction nucleotides: 13. CDR3 in amino acids: CARTGQGVRGETQYF. CDR3 bases: TGTGCCCGTACCGGACAGGGGGTTAGGGGAGAGACCCAGTACTTC.